The 4 T cell receptor beta chains below were found in one sample sequenced in a study of T cell changes during pregnancy in multiple sclerosis. Sequencing was performed with immunoSEQ multiplex PCR; in TCRdb, only in-frame clones are kept and a portion is missing. The repertoire holds about 120,000 clones, with under 95% as singletons. Sequenced material: peripheral blood, taken before pregnancy. All receptors come from a female donor with multiple sclerosis, enrolled in a pregnancy study.

CDR3 sequence reads: CASSSAGMDTEAFF. CDR3 DNA sequence: TGCGCCAGCAGCTCAGCAGGTATGGACACTGAAGCTTTCTTT. The chain uses TRBV5-1 and TRBJ1-1; D remains ambiguous. Trimming removed 3 bases at V and 3 bases at J, with 12 bases between. Germline assignment: CDR1 SGHRS and CDR2 YFSETQ. The CDR3 is 14 residues long.

This clone was counted a single time. The chain is built from TRBV21-1 and TRBJ2-3; TRBD2 is taken as the D call from the table, unchecked against the DNA. TRBV21-1 has pseudogene status. This CDR3 has 16 amino acids. The CDR3 reads CASSPPEAGGRDTQYF. CDR3 nucleotide sequence: TGTGCCAGCAGCCCCCCTGAAGCGGGGGGGAGGGATACGCAGTATTTT.

The J gene is TRBJ1-1, the V gene TRBV5-4, with D tentatively TRBD1 (5 bases). The length of the CDR3 is 14 residues. Germline values: CDR1 SGHNT, CDR2 YYREEE (reference sequence). Trimming cost V 1 base and J 10 bases, with 17 bases left between them. CDR3 in amino acids: CASSLRGGTLGAFF. The DNA of the CDR3 is TGTGCCAGCAGCTTGCGGGGGGGGACCCTCGGAGCTTTCTTT. The variable domain in full, completed from reference TRBV5-4 and TRBJ1-1, reads ETGVTQSPTHLIKTRGQQVTLRCSSQSGHNTVSWYQQALGQGPQFIFQYYREEENGRGNFPPRFSGLQFPNYSSELNVNALELDDSALYLCASSLRGGTLGAFFGQGTRLTVV.

The chain carries TRBV28 and TRBJ2-3; 9 bases map to TRBD2. The germline gives CDR1 MDHEN, CDR2 SYDVKM. Trimming at V came to 4 bases and at J to 5 bases, leaving 13 bases not matched to a gene. This CDR3 is 17 amino acids long. CDR3 in amino acids: CASSSFPGGRGVDTQYF. For the CDR3, the DNA is TGTGCCAGCAGTTCCTTCCCAGGCGGGAGGGGGGTAGATACGCAGTATTTT.